One T cell receptor beta chain is described in this entry. What it binds is unknown. The authors ran the assay at deep level. The assay was immunoSEQ multiplex PCR, and TCRdb's table has in-frame clones only and misses some. The data show some 1.5 million clones, approximately 97% seen once. The record originates from a study of shared clonotypes between healthy human individuals. Unmatched junction bases numbered 2, after V lost 1 base and J lost 2 bases. The CDR3 has 16 amino acids. From germline, CDR1 is SGHTA and CDR2 FQGNSA. Study results and caveats: Owing to a small donor count, the genetic and exposure-history diversity represented was limited. What naive subsets generally showed was a larger estimated richness than memory subsets showed. Despite large depth, sorted-subset datasets appeared incompletely sequenced.

This clonotype originated in a man aged 25-45 years in good health. The rearrangement links TRBV7-2 to TRBJ2-1; 10 bases fit TRBD2. Sequencing was performed on naive CD4+ T cells sorted from blood. The subset: CD45RA+ positively selected. The CDR3 coding sequence is TGTGCCAGCAGCTTAGGGCTAGCGGGAGCCTACAATGAGCAGTTCTTC. Translation gives CASSLGLAGAYNEQFF. Drawing the rest from reference TRBV7-2 and TRBJ2-1, the complete variable domain is GAGVSQSPSNKVTEKGKDVELRCDPISGHTALYWYRQSLGQGLEFLIYFQGNSAPDKSGLPSDRFSAERTGGSVSTLTIQRTQQEDSAVYLCASSLGLAGAYNEQFFGPGTRLTVL.